Following are 2 T cell receptor beta chains from one sample sequenced in a study of blood T cell repertoires in COVID-19. Produced via immunoSEQ multiplex PCR; TCRdb's table is partial and in-frame only. In the table there are 120,000 to 150,000 clones, about nine tenths of which are singletons. The sequenced sample consisted of peripheral blood. The receptors originated from a human donor in a cohort sampled during active COVID-19.

The chain uses TRBV11-2 and TRBJ2-2, with TRBD2 as a possible D gene (7 bases). The CDR3 spans 15 residues. The V end was cut by 5 bases, the J end by 3 bases, with 13 bases between. From germline, CDR1 is SGHAT and CDR2 FQNNGV. CDR3 sequence (DNA): TGTGCCAGCAGCAAAAGGGGGGGCGACACCGGGGAGCTGTTTTTT. Protein sequence: CASSKRGGDTGELFF.

This chain uses TRBV5-1 with TRBJ2-2; TRBD2 aligns across 9 bases. The J segment lost 7 bases and the V segment lost 2 bases, leaving 3 bases of the junction unmatched. The germline V gene has CDR1 SGHRS and CDR2 YFSETQ. The CDR3 consists of 14 residues. The CDR3 nucleotides read TGCGCCAGCAGCTTCGGGACTAGCAACGGGGAGCTGTTTTTT. This sequence encodes CASSFGTSNGELFF.